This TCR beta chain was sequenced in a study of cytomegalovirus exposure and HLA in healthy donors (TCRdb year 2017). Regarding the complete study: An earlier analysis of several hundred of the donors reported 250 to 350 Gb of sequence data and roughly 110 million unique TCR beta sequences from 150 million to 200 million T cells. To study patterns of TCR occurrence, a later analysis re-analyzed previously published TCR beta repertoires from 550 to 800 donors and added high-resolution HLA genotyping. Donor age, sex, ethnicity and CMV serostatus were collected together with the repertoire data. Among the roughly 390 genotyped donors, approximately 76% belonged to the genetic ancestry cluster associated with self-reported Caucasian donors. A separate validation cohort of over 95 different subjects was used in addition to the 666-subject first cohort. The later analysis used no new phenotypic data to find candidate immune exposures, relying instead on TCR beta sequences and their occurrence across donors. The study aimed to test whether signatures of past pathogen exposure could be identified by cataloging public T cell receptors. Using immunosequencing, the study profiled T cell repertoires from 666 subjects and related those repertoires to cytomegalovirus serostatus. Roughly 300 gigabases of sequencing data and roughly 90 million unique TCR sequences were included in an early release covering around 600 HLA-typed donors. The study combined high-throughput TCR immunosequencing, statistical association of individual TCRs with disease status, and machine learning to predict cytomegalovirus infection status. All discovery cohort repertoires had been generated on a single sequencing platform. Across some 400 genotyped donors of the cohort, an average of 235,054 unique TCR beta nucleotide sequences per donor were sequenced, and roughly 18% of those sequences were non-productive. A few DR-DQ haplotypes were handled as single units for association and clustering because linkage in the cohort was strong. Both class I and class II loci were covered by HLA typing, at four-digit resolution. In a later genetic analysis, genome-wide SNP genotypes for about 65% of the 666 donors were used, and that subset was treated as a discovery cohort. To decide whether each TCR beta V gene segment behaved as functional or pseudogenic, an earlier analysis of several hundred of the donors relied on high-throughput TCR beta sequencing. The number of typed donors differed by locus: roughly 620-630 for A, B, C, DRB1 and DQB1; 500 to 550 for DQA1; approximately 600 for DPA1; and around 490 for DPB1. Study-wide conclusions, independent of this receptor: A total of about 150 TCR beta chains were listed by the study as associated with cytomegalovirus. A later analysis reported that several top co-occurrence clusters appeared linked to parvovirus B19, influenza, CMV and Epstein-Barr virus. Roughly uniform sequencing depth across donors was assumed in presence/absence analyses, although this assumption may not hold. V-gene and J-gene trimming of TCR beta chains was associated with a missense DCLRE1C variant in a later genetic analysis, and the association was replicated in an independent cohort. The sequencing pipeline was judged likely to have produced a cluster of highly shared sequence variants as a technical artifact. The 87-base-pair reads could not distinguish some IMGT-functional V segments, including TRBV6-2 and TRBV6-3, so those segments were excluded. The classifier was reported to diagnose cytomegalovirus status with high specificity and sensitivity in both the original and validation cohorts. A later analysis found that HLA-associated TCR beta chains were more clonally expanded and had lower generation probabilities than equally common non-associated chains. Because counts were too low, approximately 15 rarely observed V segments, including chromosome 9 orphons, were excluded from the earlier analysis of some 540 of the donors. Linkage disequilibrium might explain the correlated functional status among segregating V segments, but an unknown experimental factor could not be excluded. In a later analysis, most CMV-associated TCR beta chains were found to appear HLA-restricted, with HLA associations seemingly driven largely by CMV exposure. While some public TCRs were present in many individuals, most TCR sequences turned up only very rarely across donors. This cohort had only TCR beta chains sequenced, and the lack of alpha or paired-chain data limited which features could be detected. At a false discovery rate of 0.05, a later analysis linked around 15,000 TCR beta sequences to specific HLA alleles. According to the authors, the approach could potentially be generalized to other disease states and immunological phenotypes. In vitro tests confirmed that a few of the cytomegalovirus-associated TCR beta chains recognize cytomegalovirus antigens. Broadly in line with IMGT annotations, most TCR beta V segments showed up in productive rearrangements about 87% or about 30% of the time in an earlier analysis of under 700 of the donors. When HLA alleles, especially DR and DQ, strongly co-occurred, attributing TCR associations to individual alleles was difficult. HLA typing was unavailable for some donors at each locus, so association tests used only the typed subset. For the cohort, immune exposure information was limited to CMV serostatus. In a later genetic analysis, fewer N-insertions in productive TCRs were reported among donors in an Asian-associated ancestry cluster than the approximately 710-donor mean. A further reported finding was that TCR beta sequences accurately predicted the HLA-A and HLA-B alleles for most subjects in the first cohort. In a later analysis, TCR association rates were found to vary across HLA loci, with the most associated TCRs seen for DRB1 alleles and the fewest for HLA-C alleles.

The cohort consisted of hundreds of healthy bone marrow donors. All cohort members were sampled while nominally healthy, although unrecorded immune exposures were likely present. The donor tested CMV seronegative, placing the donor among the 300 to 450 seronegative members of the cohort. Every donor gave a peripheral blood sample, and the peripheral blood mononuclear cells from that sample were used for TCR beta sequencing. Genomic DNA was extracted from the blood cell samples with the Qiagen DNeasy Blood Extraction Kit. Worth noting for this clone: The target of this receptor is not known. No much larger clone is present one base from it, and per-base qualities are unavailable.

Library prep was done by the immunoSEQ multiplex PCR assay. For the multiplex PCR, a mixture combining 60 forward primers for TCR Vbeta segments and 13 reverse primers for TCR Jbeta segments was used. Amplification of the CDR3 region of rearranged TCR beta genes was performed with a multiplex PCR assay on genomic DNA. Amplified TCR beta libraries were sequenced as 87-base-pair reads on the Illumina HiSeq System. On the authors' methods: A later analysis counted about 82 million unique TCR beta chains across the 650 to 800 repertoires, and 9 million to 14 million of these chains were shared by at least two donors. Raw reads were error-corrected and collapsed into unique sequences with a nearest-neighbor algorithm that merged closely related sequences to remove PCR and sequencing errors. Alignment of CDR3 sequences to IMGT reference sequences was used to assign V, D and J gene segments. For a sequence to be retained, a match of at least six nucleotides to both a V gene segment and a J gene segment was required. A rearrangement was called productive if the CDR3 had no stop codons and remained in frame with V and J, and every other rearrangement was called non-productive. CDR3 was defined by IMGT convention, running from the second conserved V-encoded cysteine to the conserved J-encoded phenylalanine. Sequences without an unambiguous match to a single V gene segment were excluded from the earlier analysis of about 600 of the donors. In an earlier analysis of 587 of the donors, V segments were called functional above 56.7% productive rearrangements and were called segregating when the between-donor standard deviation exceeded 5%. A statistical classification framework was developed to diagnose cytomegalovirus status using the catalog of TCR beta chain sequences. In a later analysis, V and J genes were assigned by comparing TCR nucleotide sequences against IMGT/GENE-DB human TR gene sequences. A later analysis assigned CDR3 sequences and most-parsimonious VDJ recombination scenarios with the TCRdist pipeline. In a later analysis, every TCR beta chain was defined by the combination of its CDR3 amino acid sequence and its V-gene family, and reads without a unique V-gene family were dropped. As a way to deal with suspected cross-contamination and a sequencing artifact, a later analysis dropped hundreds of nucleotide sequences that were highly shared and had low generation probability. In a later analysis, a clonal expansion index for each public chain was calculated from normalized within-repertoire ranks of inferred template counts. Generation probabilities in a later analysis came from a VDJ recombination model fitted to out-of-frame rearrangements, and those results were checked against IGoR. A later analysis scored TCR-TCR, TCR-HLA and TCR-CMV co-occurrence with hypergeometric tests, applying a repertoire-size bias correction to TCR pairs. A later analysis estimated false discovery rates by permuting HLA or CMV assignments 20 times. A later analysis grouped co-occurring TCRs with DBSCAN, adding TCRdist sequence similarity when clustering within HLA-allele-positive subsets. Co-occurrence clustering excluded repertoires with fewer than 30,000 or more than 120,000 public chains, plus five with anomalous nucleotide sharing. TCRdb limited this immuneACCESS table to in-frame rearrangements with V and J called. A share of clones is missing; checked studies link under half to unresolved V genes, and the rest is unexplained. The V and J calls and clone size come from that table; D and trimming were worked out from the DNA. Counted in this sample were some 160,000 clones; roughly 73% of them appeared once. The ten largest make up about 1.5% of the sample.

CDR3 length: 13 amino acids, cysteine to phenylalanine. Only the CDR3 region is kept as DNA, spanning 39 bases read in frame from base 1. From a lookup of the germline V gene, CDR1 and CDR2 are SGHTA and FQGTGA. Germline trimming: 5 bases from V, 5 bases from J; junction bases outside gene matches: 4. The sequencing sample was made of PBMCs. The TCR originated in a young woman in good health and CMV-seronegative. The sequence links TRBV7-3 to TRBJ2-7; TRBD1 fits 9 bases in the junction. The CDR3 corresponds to CASSRDRVNEQYF. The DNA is TGTGCCAGCAGCCGGGACAGGGTGAACGAGCAGTACTTC.